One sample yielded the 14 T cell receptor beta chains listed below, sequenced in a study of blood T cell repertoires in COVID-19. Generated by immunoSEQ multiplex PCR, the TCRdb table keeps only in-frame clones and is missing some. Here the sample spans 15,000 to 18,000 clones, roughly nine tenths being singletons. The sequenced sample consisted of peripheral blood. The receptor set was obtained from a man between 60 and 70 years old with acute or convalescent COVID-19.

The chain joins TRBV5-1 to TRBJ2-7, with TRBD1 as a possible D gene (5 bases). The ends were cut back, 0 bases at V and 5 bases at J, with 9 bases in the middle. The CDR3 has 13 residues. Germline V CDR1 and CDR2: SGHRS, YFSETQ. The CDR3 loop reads CASSLVGAHEQYF. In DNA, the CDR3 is TGCGCCAGCAGCTTGGTTGGGGCCCACGAGCAGTACTTC. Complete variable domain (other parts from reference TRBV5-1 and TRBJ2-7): KAGVTQTPRYLIKTRGQQVTLSCSPISGHRSVSWYQQTPGQGLQFLFEYFSETQRNKGNFPGRFSGRQFSNSRSEMNVSTLELGDSALYLCASSLVGAHEQYFGPGTRLTVT.

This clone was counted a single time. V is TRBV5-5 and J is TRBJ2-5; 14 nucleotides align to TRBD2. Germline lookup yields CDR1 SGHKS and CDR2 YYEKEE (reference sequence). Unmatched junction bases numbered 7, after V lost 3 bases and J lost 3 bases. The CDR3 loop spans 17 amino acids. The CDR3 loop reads CASSSGTSGGQEETQYF. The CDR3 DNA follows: TGTGCCAGCAGCTCCGGGACTAGCGGGGGCCAGGAAGAGACCCAGTACTTC.

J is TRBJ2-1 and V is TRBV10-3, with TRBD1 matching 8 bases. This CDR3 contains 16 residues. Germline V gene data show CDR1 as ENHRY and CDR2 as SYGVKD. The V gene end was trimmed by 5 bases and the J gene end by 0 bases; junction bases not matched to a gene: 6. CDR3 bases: TGTGCCATCAGTCCCGGGGACAGGAGCTCCTACAATGAGCAGTTCTTC. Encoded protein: CAISPGDRSSYNEQFF.

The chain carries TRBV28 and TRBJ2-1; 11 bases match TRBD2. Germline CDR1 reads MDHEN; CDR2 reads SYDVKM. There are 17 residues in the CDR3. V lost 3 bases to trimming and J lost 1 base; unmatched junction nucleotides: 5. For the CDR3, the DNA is TGTGCCAGCAGTTTTCCCACTAGCGGGAGTTCCTACAATGAGCAGTTCTTC. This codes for CASSFPTSGSSYNEQFF.

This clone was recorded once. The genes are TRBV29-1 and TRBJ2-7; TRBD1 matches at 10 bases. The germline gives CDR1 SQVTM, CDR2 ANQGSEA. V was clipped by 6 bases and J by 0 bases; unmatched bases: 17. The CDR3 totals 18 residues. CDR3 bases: TGCAGCGTCGCCCGGGACAGGGGTGTTTTGGGACTCTCCTACGAGCAGTACTTC. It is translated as CSVARDRGVLGLSYEQYF.

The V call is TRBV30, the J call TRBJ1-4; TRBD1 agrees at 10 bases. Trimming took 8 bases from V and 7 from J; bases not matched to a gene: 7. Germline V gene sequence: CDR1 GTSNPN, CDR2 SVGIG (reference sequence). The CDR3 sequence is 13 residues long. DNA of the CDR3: TGTGCCCAATCCCGGGACAGGGGTGAAAAACTGTTTTTT. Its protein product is CAQSRDRGEKLFF.

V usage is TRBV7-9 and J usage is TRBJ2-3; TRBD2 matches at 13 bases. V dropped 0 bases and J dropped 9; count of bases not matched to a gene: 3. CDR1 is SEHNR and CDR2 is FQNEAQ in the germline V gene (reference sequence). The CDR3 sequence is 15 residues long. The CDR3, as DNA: TGTGCCAGCAGCTTAGCTGGACTAGCGGGAGTAACGCAGTATTTT. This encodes CASSLAGLAGVTQYF. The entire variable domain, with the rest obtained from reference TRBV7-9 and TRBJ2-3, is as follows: DTGVSQNPRHKITKRGQNVTFRCDPISEHNRLYWYRQTLGQGPEFLTYFQNEAQLEKSRLLSDRFSAERPKGSFSTLEIQRTEQGDSAMYLCASSLAGLAGVTQYFGPGTRLTVL.

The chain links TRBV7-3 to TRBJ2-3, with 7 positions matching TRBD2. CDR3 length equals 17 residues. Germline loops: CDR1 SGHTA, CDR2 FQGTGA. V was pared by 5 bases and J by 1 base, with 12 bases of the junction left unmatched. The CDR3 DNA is TGTGCCAGCAGCCCAGGGACTATCCGTACTGGCACAGATACGCAGTATTTT. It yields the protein CASSPGTIRTGTDTQYF.

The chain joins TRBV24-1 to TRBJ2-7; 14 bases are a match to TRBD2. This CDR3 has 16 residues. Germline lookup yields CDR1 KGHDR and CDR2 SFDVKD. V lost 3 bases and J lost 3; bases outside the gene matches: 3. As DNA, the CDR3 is TGTGCCACCAGTGATCCCGGGACTAGCGGGAGCTACGAGCAGTACTTC. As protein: CATSDPGTSGSYEQYF.

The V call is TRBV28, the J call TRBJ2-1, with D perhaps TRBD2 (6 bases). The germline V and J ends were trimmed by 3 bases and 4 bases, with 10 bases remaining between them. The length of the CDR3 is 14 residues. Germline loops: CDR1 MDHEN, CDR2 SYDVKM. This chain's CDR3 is CASSFGGRYNEQFF. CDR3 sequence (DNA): TGTGCCAGCAGTTTCGGGGGACGATACAATGAGCAGTTCTTC.

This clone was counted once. CDR3 region: CASSPLLRDRGGWEQYF. CDR3 nucleotide sequence: TGCGCCAGCAGCCCTCTGCTCCGGGACAGGGGAGGGTGGGAGCAGTACTTC. V is TRBV4-3 and J is TRBJ2-7; the match to TRBD1 covers 10 bases. This CDR3 has 17 residues. With V trimmed by 4 bases and J by 7 bases, 16 bases remained unmatched. CDR1 and CDR2 (germline): LGHNA, YSLEER.

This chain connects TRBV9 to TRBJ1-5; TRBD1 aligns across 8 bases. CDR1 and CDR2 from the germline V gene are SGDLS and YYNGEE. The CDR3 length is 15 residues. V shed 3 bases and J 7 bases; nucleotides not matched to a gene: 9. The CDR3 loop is CASSAGTGRGQPQHF. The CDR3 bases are TGTGCCAGCAGCGCCGGGACAGGAAGGGGGCAGCCCCAGCATTTT.

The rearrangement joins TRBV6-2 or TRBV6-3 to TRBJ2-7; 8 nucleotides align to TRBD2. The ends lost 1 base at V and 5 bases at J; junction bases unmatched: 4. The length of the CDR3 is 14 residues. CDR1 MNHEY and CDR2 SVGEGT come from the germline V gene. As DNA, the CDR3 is TGTGCCAGCAGTTACTTCGGGGGGGTGAACGAGCAGTACTTC. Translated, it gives CASSYFGGVNEQYF.

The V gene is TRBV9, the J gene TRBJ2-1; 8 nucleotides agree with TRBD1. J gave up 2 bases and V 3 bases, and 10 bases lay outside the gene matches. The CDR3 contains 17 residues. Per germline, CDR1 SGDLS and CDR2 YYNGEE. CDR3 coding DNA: TGTGCCAGCAGCGGACCTAGGGCAGGGGGCACCTACAATGAGCAGTTCTTC. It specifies CASSGPRAGGTYNEQFF.